The 9 T cell receptor beta chains below were found in one sample sequenced in a study of technical replicates of blood from a handful of donors. Some clones are missing from TCRdb's copy, which holds only in-frame ones; the method was immunoSEQ multiplex PCR. The table has about 67,000 clones, roughly 98% seen once. Input material: T cells isolated from PBMCs. These receptor sequences come from a human donor in good health.

This chain links TRBV25-1 with TRBJ2-5; D perhaps matches TRBD1 (5 bases). The germline CDR1 and CDR2 sequences are MGHDK and SYGVNS. The CDR3 extends over 15 amino acids. The germline V and J ends were trimmed by 2 bases and 1 base, with 11 bases remaining between them. CDR3 residues: CASSEGLGLQETQYF. CDR3 coding DNA: TGTGCCAGCAGTGAAGGGTTGGGGCTCCAAGAGACCCAGTACTTC.

The genes are TRBV19 and TRBJ1-2; TRBD1 aligns across 8 bases. Looked up from germline, CDR1 is LNHDA and CDR2 is SQIVND (reference sequence). The CDR3 runs 14 residues. J was trimmed by 5 bases and V by 5 bases; bases with no gene match: 7. CDR3: CASSSPDRVYGYTF. DNA of the CDR3: TGTGCCAGTAGTTCCCCGGACAGGGTGTATGGCTACACCTTC.

Here the CDR3 reads CATSSRDRALSEQYF. The CDR3 nucleotides read TGTGCCACCAGCAGCCGGGACAGGGCCCTCTCCGAGCAGTACTTC. The gene calls are TRBV15 and TRBJ2-7; 9 bases are shared with TRBD1. In germline, CDR1 is LNHNV, CDR2 YYDKDF (reference sequence). Germline trimming cut 3 bases from V and 6 bases from J; bases unmatched to any gene: 9. This CDR3 has 15 amino acids.

The CDR3 DNA reads as TGTGCCAGTAGTATTCGGCACAGTTTCAATCAGCCCCAGCATTTT. This gives the protein CASSIRHSFNQPQHF. V gene TRBV19 combines with J gene TRBJ1-5; D unclear. Looked up from germline, CDR1 is LNHDA and CDR2 is SQIVND (reference sequence). Trimming pared 3 bases from V and 3 bases from J, leaving 12 bases between. The CDR3 has 15 amino acids.

The CDR3 protein is CASSLVAGQGVITGELFF. In DNA, the CDR3 is TGTGCCAGCAGCTTAGTAGCGGGACAGGGGGTTATCACCGGGGAGCTGTTTTTT. The chain employs TRBV5-6 and TRBJ2-2; 11 bases fit TRBD1. In germline, CDR1 is SGHDT, CDR2 YYEEEE. The ends lost 2 bases at V and 4 bases at J; junction bases unmatched: 10. The CDR3 covers 18 residues.

The chain couples TRBV7-9 to TRBJ2-2; the D is unclear. V was pared by 10 bases and J by 2 bases, with 8 bases between. The V gene's germline CDR1 is SEHNR and CDR2 FQNEAQ (reference sequence). This CDR3 is 12 amino acids long. The CDR3 coding sequence is TGTGCCACATTCACAAACACCGGGGAGCTGTTTTTT. Amino acids: CATFTNTGELFF.

V gene TRBV19 combines with J gene TRBJ1-3; TRBD1 matches 8 bases. CDR1 is LNHDA and CDR2 is SQIVND in the germline V gene (reference sequence). There are 13 residues in the CDR3. The V and J ends lost 8 bases and 9 bases, in that order; junction bases with no gene match: 9. The DNA for the CDR3 is TGTGCCAGTTCAGACAGGGGCGGATTCACCATATATTTT. Protein product: CASSDRGGFTIYF.

The V and J genes are TRBV5-6 and TRBJ2-3; TRBD2 aligns across 12 bases. Trimming removed 3 bases from V and 4 bases from J; junction bases left unmatched: 9. Germline V gene data show CDR1 as SGHDT and CDR2 as YYEEEE. This CDR3 comprises 17 residues. CDR3 residues: CASSYTGLAGISDTQYF. The CDR3 region has the DNA TGTGCCAGCAGCTATACTGGACTAGCGGGGATCTCAGATACGCAGTATTTT. The full variable domain, in which reference TRBV5-6 and TRBJ2-3 provide the parts outside the CDR3, is DAGVTQSPTHLIKTRGQQVTLRCSPKSGHDTVSWYQQALGQGPQFIFQYYEEEERQRGNFPDRFSGHQFPNYSSELNVNALLLGDSALYLCASSYTGLAGISDTQYFGPGTRLTVL.

J is TRBJ2-1 and V is TRBV11-3, with TRBD2 matching over 7 bases. Trimming at V came to 3 bases and at J to 0 bases, leaving 5 bases not matched to a gene. Germline V gene lookup returns CDR1 SGHNT and CDR2 YENEEA. The CDR3 consists of 16 residues. The CDR3 bases are TGTGCCAGCAGCTTTGGGACTACGAGCTCCTACAATGAGCAGTTCTTC. Protein product: CASSFGTTSSYNEQFF.